This passage covers 14 T cell receptor beta chains from one sample sequenced in a study of cytomegalovirus exposure and HLA in healthy donors. The PCR was carried out with 60 Vbeta primers and 13 Jbeta primers. The data were produced by immunoSEQ multiplex PCR, yet TCRdb's version contains in-frame clones alone and is incomplete. The repertoire consists of about 150,000 clones, with 80% to 85% occurring once and the leading ten covering 0.38%. The sample comprised PBMCs. The receptors here all came from a boy between 2 and 10 years old in good health and CMV-seronegative.

The chain recombines TRBV6-6 with TRBJ2-3; D may be TRBD1 (7 bases). Germline lookup yields CDR1 MNHNY and CDR2 SVGAGI (reference sequence). V lost 10 bases and J lost 2, with 16 bases in between. This CDR3 has 14 amino acids. CDR3 nucleotide sequence: TGTGCCATAGCCGGAGGGGGCCTCACAGATACGCAGTATTTT. It is translated as CAIAGGGLTDTQYF.

This chain joins TRBV6-1 and TRBJ1-1; 9 nucleotides line up with TRBD1. The junction had 8 bases not matched to a gene; V was cut back by 4 bases and J by 8 bases. There are 14 residues in the CDR3. Germline lookup yields CDR1 MNHNS and CDR2 SASEGT. CDR3 DNA sequence: TGTGCCAGCAGTGGAACAGGGGGCGCTTTGGAAGCTTTCTTT. Amino acids: CASSGTGGALEAFF.

The chain uses TRBV6-5 and TRBJ2-7, with 9 bases identical to TRBD1. The length of the CDR3 is 14 residues. Germline V gene lookup returns CDR1 MNHEY and CDR2 SVGAGI. Trimming cost V 5 bases and J 4 bases; bases outside gene matches: 6. The CDR3 DNA sequence: TGTGCCAGCAGTCGGGACAGGGCCACTTACGAGCAGTACTTC. Translation gives CASSRDRATYEQYF.

The chain links TRBV10-3 to TRBJ2-3, with 9 bases lining up with TRBD1. The CDR3 totals 15 residues. CDR1 and CDR2 (germline): ENHRY, SYGVKD. Trimming cost V 6 bases and J 3 bases; bases outside gene matches: 7. The CDR3 protein is CAIRDGQGITDTQYF. The CDR3 region has the DNA TGTGCCATCAGGGACGGACAGGGGATAACAGATACGCAGTATTTT.

This clone has a handful of counts. The chain is built from TRBV19 and TRBJ1-5; D may be TRBD1 (5 bases). Germline V lookup: CDR1 LNHDA, CDR2 SQIVND (reference sequence). CDR3 length: 14 residues. Between the trimmed V and J ends, which lost 5 bases and 6 bases, there was a span of 14 bases. CDR3: CASSRQIDSQPQHF. CDR3 coding DNA: TGTGCCAGTAGTCGGCAGATTGACAGTCAGCCCCAGCATTTT.

The chain recombines TRBV6-1 with TRBJ2-1; 7 nucleotides line up with TRBD1. CDR1 MNHNS and CDR2 SASEGT come from the germline V gene. The length of the CDR3 is 16 residues. V lost 4 bases and J lost 1; bases outside the gene matches: 7. CDR3 sequence reads: CASSVTGMGSYNEQFF. Written as DNA, the CDR3 is TGTGCCAGCAGTGTGACAGGGATGGGGTCCTACAATGAGCAGTTCTTC.

This chain connects TRBV9 to TRBJ2-7; no clear D gene. Germline lookup yields CDR1 SGDLS and CDR2 YYNGEE. The V end was cut by 4 bases, the J end by 4 bases, with 15 bases between. CDR3 length: 14 residues. As DNA, the CDR3 is TGTGCCAGCAGCACCGGGTTTAAATCGTACGAGCAGTACTTC. This encodes CASSTGFKSYEQYF.

The rearrangement joins TRBV18 to TRBJ1-5; 7 bases fit TRBD1. The CDR3 has 16 amino acids. J lost 0 bases, V lost 0 bases, and 2 bases had no gene match. Germline V gene lookup returns CDR1 KGHSH and CDR2 LQKENI. The CDR3 spells CASSPPGDSSNQPQHF. Here the CDR3 DNA reads TGTGCCAGCTCACCACCGGGGGACAGTAGCAATCAGCCCCAGCATTTT.

V gene TRBV28 combines with J gene TRBJ2-3; tentatively, D is TRBD2 (6 bases). Germline CDR1 reads MDHEN; CDR2 reads SYDVKM. V shed 6 bases and J shed 9 bases, with 13 bases lying between them. The CDR3 has 12 amino acids. The CDR3 nucleotides are TGTGCCAGCAGCCCCCTAGCGTTCACGCAGTATTTT. Translated: CASSPLAFTQYF.

This chain links TRBV6-5 with TRBJ2-1, with D possibly TRBD2 on 6 matching bases. Looked up from germline, CDR1 is MNHEY and CDR2 is SVGAGI. V lost 9 bases and J lost 7, with 22 bases in between. The CDR3 has 15 residues. The CDR3 DNA reads as TGTGCCAGTCTACCCAGTAGCGGAGTTAAAAATGAGCAGTTCTTC. Its protein is CASLPSSGVKNEQFF.

V gene TRBV5-8 combines with J gene TRBJ2-7, with 10 bases aligning to TRBD2. This CDR3 contains 15 residues. J lost 3 bases, V lost 1 base, and 4 bases had no gene match. Germline CDR1 is SGHTS and CDR2 is YDEGEE. In DNA, the CDR3 is TGTGCCAGCAGCTTGAGGCTAGCGGGGGACTACGAGCAGTACTTC. This translates into CASSLRLAGDYEQYF.

This clone was seen a few times. J is TRBJ2-7 and V is TRBV19; TRBD1 matches 8 bases. V was clipped by 3 bases and J by 5 bases; unmatched bases: 15. This CDR3 comprises 17 residues. Germline CDR1 reads LNHDA; CDR2 reads SQIVND (reference sequence). The CDR3 nucleotides read TGTGCCAGTAGTATTTCCGTTGTTGGACAGGGCTTCCACGAGCAGTACTTC. Its protein is CASSISVVGQGFHEQYF.

This clone appeared a single time. The chain is built from TRBV15 and TRBJ2-1; D perhaps matches TRBD1 (6 bases). The ends were cut back, 3 bases at V and 4 bases at J, with 13 bases in the middle. CDR1 and CDR2 from the germline V gene are LNHNV and YYDKDF (reference sequence). The CDR3 spans 15 residues. The DNA for the CDR3 is TGTGCCACCAGCAGCCGGGACATCTCTTACAATGAGCAGTTCTTC. Residues: CATSSRDISYNEQFF.

The CDR3 DNA follows: TGTGCCACCAGCAGAGAACTAAGCTCCTACGAGCAGTACTTC. Protein sequence: CATSRELSSYEQYF. The J gene is TRBJ2-7, the V gene TRBV15; D not certain. V was clipped by 0 bases and J by 0 bases, with 6 bases between them. CDR1 LNHNV and CDR2 YYDKDF come from the germline V gene (reference sequence). This CDR3 contains 14 residues. The whole variable domain, remainder taken from reference TRBV15 and TRBJ2-7, is DAMVIQNPRYQVTQFGKPVTLSCSQTLNHNVMYWYQQKSSQAPKLLFHYYDKDFNNEADTPDNFQSRRPNTSFCFLDIRSPGLGDTAMYLCATSRELSSYEQYFGPGTRLTVT.